The clone carrying this T cell receptor beta chain was detected a few times. The antigen is not known. The data were taken from a study of cytomegalovirus exposure and HLA in healthy donors. The wider study: Roughly 89 million unique TCR sequences came from HLA-typed donors in an early release.

Study results and limitations: Most of the TCR beta V segments (in an earlier analysis) were productive either about 90% or about 30% of the time.

Germline V gives CDR1 SGDLS, CDR2 YYNGEE. The CDR3 is made up of 12 amino acids. V lost 3 bases to trimming and J lost 8 bases, with 11 bases between them. It was with 60 Vbeta and 13 Jbeta primers that the PCR ran. The method was immunoSEQ multiplex PCR; TCRdb's version includes in-frame clones alone and lacks a portion of them. This table holds roughly 90,000 clones, around 84% found once. The clonotype was recovered from a middle-aged woman in good health and CMV-seropositive. The sample was PBMCs. This rearrangement joins TRBV9 to TRBJ1-2; perhaps TRBD1 as D (5 bases). Here the CDR3 DNA reads TGTGCCAGCAGCGGATCCCGGGGGGGCTACACCTTC. Its protein product is CASSGSRGGYTF.